This T cell receptor beta chain was profiled in a study of CD8 T cells in Susac syndrome (dated by TCRdb to 2018 to 2020). In terms of the full investigation: Whether CD8+ T cell activation and differentiation in Susac syndrome was antigen driven was tested using repertoire sequencing. The study compared CD8+ T cell repertoire clonality among 12 healthy donors, 14 Susac syndrome patients and roughly 16 multiple sclerosis patients. The paper as a whole reports these results and caveats: The TCR sequencing and HLA analysis was acknowledged to have included a relatively small number of individuals.

High-throughput TCR beta sequencing profiled peripheral blood CD8+ and CD4+ T cells from healthy donors, Susac syndrome patients and multiple sclerosis patients. Treatment-naive patients with stable or active relapsing-remitting disease fulfilling revised McDonald criteria were used as multiple sclerosis controls. CD8+ TEMRA cells were enriched by FACS, while bulk CD8+ and CD4+ T cells were purified by magnetic negative isolation. Blood was collected in EDTA tubes and processed within 24 hours, with PBMCs isolated through density gradient centrifugation. PBMCs destined for TCR sequencing were cryopreserved in liquid nitrogen and later thawed in a 37 °C water bath. The sorted or isolated CD4+, CD8+ and CD8+ TEMRA cells had a purity of 90% or higher. Worth noting for this clonotype: What this receptor recognizes is not known. Per-nucleotide qualities are absent, and no much larger clonotype sits a single base away.

RNA was extracted using the RNeasy kit, and roughly 0.5 to 1 microgram was reverse transcribed with random hexamers. TCR beta CDR3 regions were amplified with the immunoSEQ multiplex PCR assay covering 54 Vbeta and 13 Jbeta segments. PCR amplification bias was corrected by using a synthetic template baseline for primer optimization and computational correction. The original pipeline was this. Only productive sequences were kept, with reads annotated to V, D and J genes according to IMGT and analyzed in immunoSEQ Analyzer. Clonality was computed as one minus Shannon entropy normalized by log2 of the number of productive unique sequences. Public and private clones were assessed among the 100 most prevalent clones of each patient and control. Clones were defined as Susac-specific if absent from the healthy and MS cohorts, from approximately 1,100 published viral clones and from other ImmuneACCESS disease sequences. The public reads were reanalyzed by TCRdb: fastp trimming at Q25, MiXCR alignment, in-frame beta chains only. Entries are consolidated by CDR3 protein sequence, retaining the most common genes and DNA. In this record, the V and J calls reflect TCRdb's handling and not the investigators' own analysis. The sample table lists about 150,000 distinct CDR3 sequences, just under 95% of them with a count of one. 0.21% of the sample comes from the top ten.

The CDR1 and CDR2 encoded by the germline V gene are MNHEY and SVGAGI. The CDR3 runs 16 amino acids, cysteine and phenylalanine included. Only the CDR3 part of the read is kept: 48 bases, read in frame from the first base. Trimming takes 0 bases off V and 2 bases off J; junction bases not matched to a gene: 3. The sample was CD8+ T cells from PBMCs. The sequence was collected from a human donor with multiple sclerosis. The chain joins TRBV6-5 to TRBJ2-1, with 8 bases in between that match TRBD2. CDR3 protein: CASSYSSGGPYNEQFF. DNA sequence: TGTGCCAGCAGTTACTCGAGCGGGGGTCCCTACAATGAGCAGTTCTTC.